The entry that follows covers one T cell receptor (beta chain) sequence. The specificity of this receptor is unknown. The sample holds no much larger clone one base away, and base qualities are not on file. The protocol used for the library was 5' RACE. TCRdb lists the instrument as Illumina HiSeq 2500. A second roughly 6 to 12 cycle PCR used a sample-barcoded 5' primer and a J-beta primer mix. Each TCR beta cDNA molecule received a unique molecular identifier from a template-switch 5' adaptor carrying 12 random nucleotides. Each sample yielded at least 3 million CDR3-containing paired-end reads. First-strand cDNA synthesis was performed from all RNA using the Mint cDNA synthesis kit, with priming by a TRBC-specific oligonucleotide. All cDNA was treated with uracil-DNA glycosylase and then went through a first 18-cycle PCR with the universal primers M1SS and BC2_uni_R. The study's own analysis went as follows. For normalization, 1 million high-quality reads were randomly selected from each sample, with every read carrying a distinct molecular identifier. Instead of being binned into consensus sequences, reads that shared molecular identifiers were thrown out. MiTCR, set to a Q25 quality threshold and the strictest error-elimination algorithm, was used for CDR3 identification, clonotype clustering and error correction. A nonparametric unseen species model using Euler transformation provided a lower-bound estimate of total TCR beta diversity. The public reads were quality trimmed at Q25 with fastp and then assembled into clones with MiXCR by TCRdb, keeping productive beta chains. Records with the same CDR3 protein are collapsed into one entry carrying the most frequent genes and DNA. These V and J calls rely on TCRdb rather than the paper's analysis. Within this sample are approximately 900,000 distinct CDR3 sequences, with 45% to 50% of them counted one time only. The top ten constitute 13% of the sample.

These data are taken from a study of blood T cells in healthy people across ages (dated by TCRdb to the mid-2010s). Broadly, across the study: In model experiments, template switching captured roughly one uniquely barcoded TCR beta cDNA molecule for every two T cells. The study measured age-related changes in TCR beta repertoire diversity using deep sequencing normalized with unique cDNA molecular identifiers. The donors were divided into four age groups: young (average approximately 17 years), middle-aged (under 40), aged (roughly 66) and long-lived (nearly 85). To avoid experimental bias, donors of different ages were spread randomly across the sequencing lanes. The study analyzed two additional independent replicas of 1 million unique cDNA reads from the same blood draw for two donors, one aged 18 to 29 and one aged 80 or older.

The 40 or so donors, aged roughly 6 to 95 years, were systemically healthy Caucasian individuals from Russia. Ten milliliters of peripheral blood were collected from each donor into EDTA-treated Vacutainer tubes. Ficoll-Paque density-gradient centrifugation was used to isolate PBMCs, with at least 6.5 million obtained per sample. Total RNA was extracted from PBMCs with Trizol reagent, with at least 5.5 micrograms obtained per sample. For every donor, an aliquot of PBMCs went through flow cytometry to measure the percentages of naive CD45RAhigh/CD27high T cells. Study-wide findings and limitations: Estimates of total diversity from one million sequenced T cells were regarded as lower bounds and underestimates. Because donor CMV infection status was unknown, age-related changes in expanded clonotypes were potentially confounded. Because profiling used bulk unsorted PBMCs, naive and antigen-experienced compartments could not be compared conclusively. As age increased, observed TCR beta diversity per million T cells dropped in a roughly linear way, and a significant reduction was already evident by age roughly 36. Compared with the aged group, the long-lived group had more naive CD4+ T cells, fewer expanded clones and increased TCR diversity, a pattern suggesting age selection. The percentage of naive T cells measured by flow cytometry correlated strongly with observed TCR beta diversity.

The sample consisted of blood. This TCR came from a man aged 25 to 40 in good health.

CDR3 loop: CASSSGSGGQETQYF. At the DNA level, the sequence is TGTGCCAGCAGTTCCGGGAGCGGGGGGCAAGAGACCCAGTACTTC. Recombination connected TRBV12-3 or TRBV12-4 to TRBJ2-5; the junction holds 9 bases that match TRBD2. Ends trimmed: V by 4 bases, J by 2 bases; bases unmatched to a gene: 5. Spanning cysteine to phenylalanine, the CDR3 consists of 15 amino acids. This entry keeps only the CDR3 DNA: 45 bases, framed from base 1.